This T cell receptor (beta chain) derives from a study of OX40 agonist ivuxolimab in advanced cancers. The wider study: The dose-escalation cohort was around 83% male, with a mean age of around 54 years, ranging roughly 20 to 80. Whole-study findings and limits: There were also nonresponders showing low normalized T-cell clonal expansion.

If patients had autoimmune disease history or systemic immunosuppression, they were excluded. A word on this clone: Its cognate antigen is unknown.

The table came from immunoSEQ multiplex PCR; TCRdb's copy has only in-frame clones and leaves some out. This sample yields 40,000 or so clones, of which approximately 85% are seen a single time; less than 20% belongs to the top ten. Germline CDR1 is SGDLS and CDR2 is YYNGEE. Trimming stripped 0 bases from V and 0 bases from J, with 6 bases between. The CDR3 length is 14 residues. Source: CD4+ or CD8+ T cells sorted from blood, taken in a trial of the OX40 agonist ivuxolimab. The V and J genes are TRBV9 and TRBJ1-2, with D unclear. This TCR was recovered from an adult with an advanced solid tumor such as melanoma, head and neck, liver or kidney cancer. The CDR3 spells CASSVGAANYGYTF. Written as DNA, the CDR3 is TGTGCCAGCAGCGTAGGGGCAGCTAACTATGGCTACACCTTC.